This entry lists 20 T cell receptor beta chains sequenced from one sample in a study of technical replicates of blood from a few donors. The protocol was immunoSEQ multiplex PCR, while the TCRdb copy is restricted to in-frame clones and leaves out a portion. This sample has 65,000 to 85,000 clones, with approximately 93% found just once. Sequenced: T cells isolated from PBMCs. These TCRs come from a human donor in good health.

This clone is a singleton in its sample. The J gene is TRBJ1-1, the V gene TRBV7-8; D unclear. V was clipped by 5 bases and J by 5 bases, with 9 bases between them. There are 12 residues in the CDR3. Germline CDR1 is SGHVS and CDR2 is FQNEAQ. CDR3 region: CASSRGYTEAFF. The CDR3 DNA reads as TGTGCCAGCAGCCGCGGTTATACTGAAGCTTTCTTT.

V gene TRBV28 combines with J gene TRBJ1-1; 7 bases align to TRBD1. J was trimmed by 0 bases and V by 8 bases; bases with no gene match: 3. Germline-derived CDR1 and CDR2 are MDHEN and SYDVKM. The CDR3 runs 13 residues. CDR3 nucleotide sequence: TGTGCCAGCCGGGACAGCATGAACACTGAAGCTTTCTTT. Amino acids: CASRDSMNTEAFF.

The rearrangement links TRBV5-1 to TRBJ1-1, with D unresolved. The germline V gene has CDR1 SGHRS and CDR2 YFSETQ. Trimming removed 0 bases at V and 0 bases at J, with 15 bases between. CDR3 length equals 17 residues. In DNA form, the CDR3 reads TGCGCCAGCAGCTTGGGAGGGCAGGCATCTATGAACACTGAAGCTTTCTTT. Translated: CASSLGGQASMNTEAFF.

V usage is TRBV7-9 and J usage is TRBJ2-1; the match to TRBD2 covers 15 bases. Germline trimming cut 4 bases from V and 10 bases from J; bases unmatched to any gene: 8. Germline-derived CDR1 and CDR2 are SEHNR and FQNEAQ (reference sequence). This CDR3 has 16 amino acids. The CDR3 region is CASSSGLAGGPEEQFF. CDR3 coding DNA: TGTGCCAGCAGCTCCGGACTAGCGGGAGGGCCAGAGGAGCAGTTCTTC.

CDR3 sequence: CAISESAGDETQYF. DNA of the CDR3: TGTGCCATCAGTGAGTCAGCGGGAGACGAGACCCAGTACTTC. The chain joins TRBV10-3 to TRBJ2-5; 8 nucleotides match TRBD2. Germline V gene data show CDR1 as ENHRY and CDR2 as SYGVKD. V lost 0 bases and J lost 5; bases outside the gene matches: 2. This CDR3 region has 14 residues.

This CDR3 is CASSAPRDSSYEQYF. CDR3 nucleotides: TGTGCCAGTTCTGCCCCGAGGGACAGCAGCTACGAGCAGTACTTC. J is TRBJ2-7 and V is TRBV19; TRBD1 aligns across 7 bases. The CDR3 length is 15 residues. Germline-derived CDR1 and CDR2 are LNHDA and SQIVND (reference sequence). Unmatched junction bases numbered 13, after V lost 8 bases and J lost 3 bases.

V and J are TRBV11-3 and TRBJ1-1; unclear D gene. V lost 4 bases and J 3 bases, leaving 9 bases between the germline ends. Germline CDR1 SGHNT, CDR2 YENEEA. The CDR3 is made up of 13 amino acids. The CDR3 region is CASSSDGYTEAFF. The CDR3 bases are TGTGCCAGCAGCTCCGACGGGTACACTGAAGCTTTCTTT.

The chain has TRBV5-4 and TRBJ2-7; 8 nucleotides match TRBD1. The CDR3 sequence is 14 residues long. Germline V CDR1 and CDR2: SGHNT, YYREEE (reference sequence). The V segment lost 5 bases and the J segment 5 bases; nucleotides outside the gene matches: 9. This CDR3 is CASSHRTGRDEQYF. The CDR3 DNA reads as TGTGCCAGCAGTCACCGGACAGGGCGGGACGAGCAGTACTTC.

This clone has just one count. Here the CDR3 reads CASSLSGGPNEQFF. DNA of the CDR3: TGTGCCAGCAGTTTATCCGGCGGGCCCAATGAGCAGTTCTTC. The V and J genes are TRBV28 and TRBJ2-1; TRBD2 is a possible D gene (5 bases). V dropped 1 base and J dropped 6 bases, with 10 bases sitting between them. The CDR3 sequence is 14 residues long. CDR1 is MDHEN and CDR2 is SYDVKM in the germline V gene.

The rearrangement links TRBV19 to TRBJ2-7; maybe TRBD2 (6 bases). The V and J ends lost 4 bases and 1 base respectively, with 17 bases between them. The CDR3 covers 16 residues. Germline CDR1 and CDR2: LNHDA and SQIVND (reference sequence). The CDR3 reads CASSKRLGGPSYEQYF. DNA for the CDR3: TGTGCCAGTAGTAAAAGACTAGGCGGGCCATCCTACGAGCAGTACTTC.

This clone was recorded only once. The CDR3, as DNA: TGTGCCAGCAGCTCGCATGGGGGGGGCGCCTATGGCTACACCTTC. It codes for CASSSHGGGAYGYTF. The chain links TRBV7-8 to TRBJ1-2; maybe TRBD1 (6 bases). The germline V and J ends were trimmed by 4 bases and 4 bases, with 16 bases remaining between them. CDR1 is SGHVS, CDR2 FQNEAQ, per germline. This CDR3 is built from 15 residues.

The V and J genes are TRBV18 and TRBJ2-5, with 9 nucleotides matching TRBD1. The junction had 6 bases not matched to a gene; V was cut back by 3 bases and J by 7 bases. CDR3 length equals 14 residues. In germline, CDR1 is KGHSH, CDR2 LQKENI. DNA for the CDR3: TGTGCCAGCTCACCGAGCGGGACAGGGTCGACCCAGTACTTC. This sequence encodes CASSPSGTGSTQYF.

This CDR3 reads CASSSRQGRPMNTEAFF. The CDR3 nucleotides are TGTGCCAGCAGCTCGCGACAGGGAAGGCCTATGAACACTGAAGCTTTCTTT. The chain recombines TRBV7-2 with TRBJ1-1; 7 nucleotides align to TRBD1. With V trimmed by 4 bases and J by 0 bases, 11 bases remained unmatched. CDR1 is SGHTA, CDR2 FQGNSA, per germline. This CDR3 contains 17 residues. Filled out from reference TRBV7-2 and TRBJ1-1, the complete variable domain reads GAGVSQSPSNKVTEKGKDVELRCDPISGHTALYWYRQSLGQGLEFLIYFQGNSAPDKSGLPSDRFSAERTGGSVSTLTIQRTQQEDSAVYLCASSSRQGRPMNTEAFFGQGTRLTVV.

V is TRBV11-2 and J is TRBJ1-3; D gene ambiguous. The CDR3 runs 18 residues. V shed 5 bases and J shed 0 bases, with 20 bases lying between them. Looked up from germline, CDR1 is SGHAT and CDR2 is FQNNGV. CDR3 amino acids: CASSPHPVVGSSGNTIYF. CDR3 sequence (DNA): TGTGCCAGCAGCCCCCACCCGGTCGTGGGCAGCTCTGGAAACACCATATATTTT.

This clone was detected once. In nucleotides, the CDR3 is TGTGCCAGCAGTAAAAGGCCAGGGGGCCTGGATGAGCAGTTCTTC. Its translation: CASSKRPGGLDEQFF. The chain is built from TRBV27 and TRBJ2-1; 8 bases fit TRBD1. Germline V gene sequence: CDR1 MNHEY, CDR2 SMNVEV (reference sequence). The ends lost 5 bases at V and 8 bases at J; junction bases unmatched: 11. The CDR3 extends over 15 amino acids.

This chain uses TRBV30 with TRBJ2-3; D perhaps matches TRBD2 (7 bases). V lost 1 base to trimming and J lost 5 bases, with 16 bases between them. The CDR3 runs 15 residues. In germline, CDR1 is GTSNPN, CDR2 SVGIG (reference sequence). The CDR3 loop is CAWSEVWGGGDTQYF. CDR3 bases: TGTGCCTGGAGTGAGGTATGGGGGGGCGGAGATACGCAGTATTTT.

The chain has TRBV7-3 and TRBJ2-5, with TRBD1 identical over 10 bases. Germline assignment: CDR1 SGHTA and CDR2 FQGTGA. This CDR3 contains 15 residues. V was pared by 2 bases and J by 5 bases, with 5 bases of the junction left unmatched. CDR3 in DNA: TGTGCCAGCAGCTTAGGGACAGGGGACTTGGAGACCCAGTACTTC. This encodes CASSLGTGDLETQYF.

The rearrangement links TRBV5-1 to TRBJ1-1; TRBD1 agrees at 8 bases. CDR1 and CDR2 from the germline V gene are SGHRS and YFSETQ. The CDR3 has 15 residues. J was trimmed by 1 base and V by 1 base; bases with no gene match: 3. CDR3 protein: CASSLRGTGNTEAFF. In nucleotides, the CDR3 is TGCGCCAGCAGCTTGAGAGGGACAGGGAACACTGAAGCTTTCTTT.

The CDR3 DNA reads TGTGCCAGCAGTACTCCGGGACAGGGAACCTACAATGAGCAGTTCTTC. Amino acids: CASSTPGQGTYNEQFF. This chain links TRBV27 with TRBJ2-1, with TRBD1 matching 9 bases. In germline, CDR1 is MNHEY, CDR2 SMNVEV (reference sequence). J lost 2 bases, V lost 5 bases, and 7 bases had no gene match. This CDR3 comprises 16 residues.

CDR3 DNA sequence: TGTGCCAGCAGTTACGCGGTCAGTAATGAAAAACTGTTTTTT. It yields the protein CASSYAVSNEKLFF. The V and J genes are TRBV6-5 and TRBJ1-4; no reliable D call. The CDR3 is 14 amino acids. V was trimmed by 2 bases and J by 4 bases, leaving 8 bases between them. The germline V gene encodes CDR1 MNHEY and CDR2 SVGAGI.